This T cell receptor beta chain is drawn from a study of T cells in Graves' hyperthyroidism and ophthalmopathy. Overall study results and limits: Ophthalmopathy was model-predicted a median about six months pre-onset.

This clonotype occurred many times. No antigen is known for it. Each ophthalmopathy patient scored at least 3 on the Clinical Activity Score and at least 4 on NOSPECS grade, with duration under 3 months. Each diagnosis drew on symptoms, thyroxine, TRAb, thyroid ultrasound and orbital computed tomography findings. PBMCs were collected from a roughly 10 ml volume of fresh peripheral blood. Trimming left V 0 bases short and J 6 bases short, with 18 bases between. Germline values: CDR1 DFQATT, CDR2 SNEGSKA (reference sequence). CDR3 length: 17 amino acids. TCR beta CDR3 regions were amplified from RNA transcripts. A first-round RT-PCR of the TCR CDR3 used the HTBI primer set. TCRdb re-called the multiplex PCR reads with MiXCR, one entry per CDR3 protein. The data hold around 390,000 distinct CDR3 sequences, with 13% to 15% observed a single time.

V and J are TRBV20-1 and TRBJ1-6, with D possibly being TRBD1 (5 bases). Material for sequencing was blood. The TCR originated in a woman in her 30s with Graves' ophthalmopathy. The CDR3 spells CSARDLVTTVGNSPLHF. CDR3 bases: TGCAGTGCTAGAGATTTGGTCACGACAGTTGGTAATTCACCCCTCCACTTT.